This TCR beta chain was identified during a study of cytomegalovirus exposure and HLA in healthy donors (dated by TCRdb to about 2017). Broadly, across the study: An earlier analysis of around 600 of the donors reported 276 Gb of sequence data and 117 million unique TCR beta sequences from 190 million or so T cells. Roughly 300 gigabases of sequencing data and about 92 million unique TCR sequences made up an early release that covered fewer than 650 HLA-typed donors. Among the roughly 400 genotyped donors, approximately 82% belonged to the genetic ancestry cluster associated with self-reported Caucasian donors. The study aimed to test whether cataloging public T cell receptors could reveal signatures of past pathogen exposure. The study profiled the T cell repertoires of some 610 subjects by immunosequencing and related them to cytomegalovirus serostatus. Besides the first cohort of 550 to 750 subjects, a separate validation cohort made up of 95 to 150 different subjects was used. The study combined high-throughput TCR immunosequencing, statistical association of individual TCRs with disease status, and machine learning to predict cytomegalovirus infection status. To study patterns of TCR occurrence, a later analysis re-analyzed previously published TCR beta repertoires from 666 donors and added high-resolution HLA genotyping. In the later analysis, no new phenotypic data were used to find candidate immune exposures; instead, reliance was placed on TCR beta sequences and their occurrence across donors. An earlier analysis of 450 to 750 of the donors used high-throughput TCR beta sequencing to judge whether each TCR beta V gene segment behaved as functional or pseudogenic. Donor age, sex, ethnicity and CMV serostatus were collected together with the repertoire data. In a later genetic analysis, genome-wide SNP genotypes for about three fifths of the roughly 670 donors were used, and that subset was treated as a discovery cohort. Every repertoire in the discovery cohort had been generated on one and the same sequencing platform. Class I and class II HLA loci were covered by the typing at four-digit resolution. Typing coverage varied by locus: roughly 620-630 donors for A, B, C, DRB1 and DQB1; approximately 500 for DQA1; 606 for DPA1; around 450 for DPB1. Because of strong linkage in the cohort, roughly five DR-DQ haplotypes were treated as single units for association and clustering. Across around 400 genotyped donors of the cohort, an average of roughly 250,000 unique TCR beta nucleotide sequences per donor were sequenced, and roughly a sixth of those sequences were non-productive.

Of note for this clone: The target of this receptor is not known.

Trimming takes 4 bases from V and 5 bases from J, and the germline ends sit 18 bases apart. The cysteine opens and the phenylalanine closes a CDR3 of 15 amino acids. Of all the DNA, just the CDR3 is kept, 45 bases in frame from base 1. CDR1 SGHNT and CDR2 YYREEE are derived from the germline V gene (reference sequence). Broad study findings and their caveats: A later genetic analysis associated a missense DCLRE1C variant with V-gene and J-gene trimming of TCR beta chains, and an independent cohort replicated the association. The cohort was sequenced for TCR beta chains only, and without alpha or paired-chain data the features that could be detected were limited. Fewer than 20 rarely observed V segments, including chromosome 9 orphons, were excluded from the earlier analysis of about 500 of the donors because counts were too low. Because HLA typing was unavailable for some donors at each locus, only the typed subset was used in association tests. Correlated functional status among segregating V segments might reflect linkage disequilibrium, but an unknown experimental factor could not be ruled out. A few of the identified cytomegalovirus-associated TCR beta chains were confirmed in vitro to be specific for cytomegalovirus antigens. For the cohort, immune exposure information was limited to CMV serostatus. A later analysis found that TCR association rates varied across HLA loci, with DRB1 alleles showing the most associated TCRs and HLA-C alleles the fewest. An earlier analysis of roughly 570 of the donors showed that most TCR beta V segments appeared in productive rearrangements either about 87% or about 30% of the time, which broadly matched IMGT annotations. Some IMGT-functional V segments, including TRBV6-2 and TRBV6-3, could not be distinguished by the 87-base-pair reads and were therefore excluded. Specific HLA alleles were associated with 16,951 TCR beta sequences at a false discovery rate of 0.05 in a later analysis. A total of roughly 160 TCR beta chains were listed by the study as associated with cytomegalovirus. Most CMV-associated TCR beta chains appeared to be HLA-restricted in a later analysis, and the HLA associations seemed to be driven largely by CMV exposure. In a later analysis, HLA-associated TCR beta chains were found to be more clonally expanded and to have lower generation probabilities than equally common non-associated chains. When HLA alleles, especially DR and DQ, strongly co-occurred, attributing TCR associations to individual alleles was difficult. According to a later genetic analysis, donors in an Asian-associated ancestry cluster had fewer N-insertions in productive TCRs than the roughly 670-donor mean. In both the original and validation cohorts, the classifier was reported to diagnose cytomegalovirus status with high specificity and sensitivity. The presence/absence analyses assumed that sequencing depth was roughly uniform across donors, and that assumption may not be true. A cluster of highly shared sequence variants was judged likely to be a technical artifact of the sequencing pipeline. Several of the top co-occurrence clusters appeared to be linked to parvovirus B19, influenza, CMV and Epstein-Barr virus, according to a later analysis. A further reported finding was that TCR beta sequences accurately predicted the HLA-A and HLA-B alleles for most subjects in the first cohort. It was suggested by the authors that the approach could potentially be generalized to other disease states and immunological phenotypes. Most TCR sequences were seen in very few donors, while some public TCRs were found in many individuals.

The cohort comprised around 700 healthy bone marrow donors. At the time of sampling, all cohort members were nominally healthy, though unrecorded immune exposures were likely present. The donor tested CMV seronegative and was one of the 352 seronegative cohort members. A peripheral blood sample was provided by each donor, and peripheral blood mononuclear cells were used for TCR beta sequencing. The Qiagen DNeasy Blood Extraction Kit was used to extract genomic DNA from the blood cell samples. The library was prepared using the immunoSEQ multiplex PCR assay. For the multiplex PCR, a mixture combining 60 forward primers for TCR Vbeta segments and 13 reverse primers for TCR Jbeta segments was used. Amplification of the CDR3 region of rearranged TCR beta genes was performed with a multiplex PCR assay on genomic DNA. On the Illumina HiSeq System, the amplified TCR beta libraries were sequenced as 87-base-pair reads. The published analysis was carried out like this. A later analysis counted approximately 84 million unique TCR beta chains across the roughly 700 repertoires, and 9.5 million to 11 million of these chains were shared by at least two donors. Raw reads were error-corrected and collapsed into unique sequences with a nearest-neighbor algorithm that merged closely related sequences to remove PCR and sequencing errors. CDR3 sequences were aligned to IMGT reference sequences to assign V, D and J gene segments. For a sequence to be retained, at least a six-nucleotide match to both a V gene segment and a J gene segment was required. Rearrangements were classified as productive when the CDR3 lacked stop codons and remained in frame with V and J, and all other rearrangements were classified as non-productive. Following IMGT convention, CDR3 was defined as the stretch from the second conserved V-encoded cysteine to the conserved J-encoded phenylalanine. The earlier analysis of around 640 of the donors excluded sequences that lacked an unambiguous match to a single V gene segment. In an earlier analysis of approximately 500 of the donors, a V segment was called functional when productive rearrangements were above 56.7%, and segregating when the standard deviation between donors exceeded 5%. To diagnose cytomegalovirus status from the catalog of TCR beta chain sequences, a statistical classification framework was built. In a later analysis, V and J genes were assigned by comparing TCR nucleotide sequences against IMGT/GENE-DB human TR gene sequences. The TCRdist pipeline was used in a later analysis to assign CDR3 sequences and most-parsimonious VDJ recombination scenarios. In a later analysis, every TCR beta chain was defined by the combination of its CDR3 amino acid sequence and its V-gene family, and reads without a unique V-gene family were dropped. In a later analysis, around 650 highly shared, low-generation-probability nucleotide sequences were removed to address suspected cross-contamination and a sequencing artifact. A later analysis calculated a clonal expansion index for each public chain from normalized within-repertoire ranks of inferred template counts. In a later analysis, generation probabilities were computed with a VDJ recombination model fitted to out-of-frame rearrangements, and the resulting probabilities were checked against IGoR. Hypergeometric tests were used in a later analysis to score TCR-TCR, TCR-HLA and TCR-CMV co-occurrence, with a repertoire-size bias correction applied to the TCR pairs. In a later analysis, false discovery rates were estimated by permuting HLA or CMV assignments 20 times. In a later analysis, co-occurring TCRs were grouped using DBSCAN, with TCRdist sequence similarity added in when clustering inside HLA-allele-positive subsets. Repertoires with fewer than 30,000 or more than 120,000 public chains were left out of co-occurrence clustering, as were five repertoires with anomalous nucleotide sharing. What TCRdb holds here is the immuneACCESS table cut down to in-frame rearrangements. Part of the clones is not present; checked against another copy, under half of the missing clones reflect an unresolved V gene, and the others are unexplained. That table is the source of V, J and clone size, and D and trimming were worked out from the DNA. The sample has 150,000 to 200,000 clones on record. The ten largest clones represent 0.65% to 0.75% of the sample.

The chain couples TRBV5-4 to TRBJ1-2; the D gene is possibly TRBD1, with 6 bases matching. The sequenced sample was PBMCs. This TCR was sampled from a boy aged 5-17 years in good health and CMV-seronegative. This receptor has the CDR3 CASSPGDRFSYGYTF. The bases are TGTGCCAGCAGCCCCGGCGACAGGTTCTCTTATGGCTACACCTTC.